The clone carrying this TCR beta chain has just one count. Antigen unknown. The record originates from a study of a mutant IDH1 vaccine in newly diagnosed glioma. On the study more broadly: The patients received vaccinations eight times, in weeks 1, 3, 5, 7, 11, 15, 19 and 23.

As for time point: week 23, last vaccination. What each vaccine dose contained was 300 ug of mutant IDH1 20-mer peptide, accompanied by topical imiquimod. Here immunoSEQ multiplex PCR was the method, and the copy in TCRdb shows in-frame clones only, minus some. The table lists tens of thousands of clones, about 80% of them singletons. The CDR3 consists of 16 residues. The germline gives CDR1 LNHDA, CDR2 SQIVND (reference sequence). V gave up 4 bases and J gave up 4 bases, with 19 bases separating them. The chain links TRBV19 to TRBJ1-1, with D possibly matching TRBD1 (6 bases). The TCR was taken from a man aged 35-49 years with glioma. Sequences were derived from PBMCs, sampled from a glioma patient whose treatment included an IDH1 peptide vaccine. Written as DNA, the CDR3 is TGTGCCAGTAGTACCTGGGGGGGGGCGAGAGGCACTGAAGCTTTCTTT. Amino acids: CASSTWGGARGTEAFF.